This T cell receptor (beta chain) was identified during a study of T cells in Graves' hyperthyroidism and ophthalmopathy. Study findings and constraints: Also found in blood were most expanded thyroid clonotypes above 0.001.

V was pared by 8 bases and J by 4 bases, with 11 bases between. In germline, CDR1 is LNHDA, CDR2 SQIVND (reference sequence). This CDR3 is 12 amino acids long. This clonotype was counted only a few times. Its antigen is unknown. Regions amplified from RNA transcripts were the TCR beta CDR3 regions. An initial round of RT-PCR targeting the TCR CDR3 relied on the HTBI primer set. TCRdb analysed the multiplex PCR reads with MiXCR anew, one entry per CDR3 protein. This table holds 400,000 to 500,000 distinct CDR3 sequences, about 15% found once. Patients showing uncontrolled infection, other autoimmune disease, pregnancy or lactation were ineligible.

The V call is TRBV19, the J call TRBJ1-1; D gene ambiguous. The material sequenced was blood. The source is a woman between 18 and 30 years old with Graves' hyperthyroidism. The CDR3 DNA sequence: TGTGCCAGTGCCCCGGGAGGCACTGAAGCTTTCTTT. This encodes CASAPGGTEAFF.